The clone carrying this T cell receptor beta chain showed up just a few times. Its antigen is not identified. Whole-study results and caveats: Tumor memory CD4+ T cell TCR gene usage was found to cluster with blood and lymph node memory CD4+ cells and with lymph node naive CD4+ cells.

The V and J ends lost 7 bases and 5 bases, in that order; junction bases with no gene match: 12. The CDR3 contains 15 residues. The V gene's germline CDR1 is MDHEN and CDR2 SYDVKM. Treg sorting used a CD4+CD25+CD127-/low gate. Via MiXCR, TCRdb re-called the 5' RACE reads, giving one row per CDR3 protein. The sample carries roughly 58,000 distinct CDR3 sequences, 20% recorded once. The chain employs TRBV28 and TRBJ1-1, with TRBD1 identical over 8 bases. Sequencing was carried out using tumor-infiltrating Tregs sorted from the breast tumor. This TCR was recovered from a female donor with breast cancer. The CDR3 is CASISPQGARTEAFF. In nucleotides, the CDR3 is TGTGCCAGCATTTCACCCCAGGGGGCGAGGACTGAAGCTTTCTTT.